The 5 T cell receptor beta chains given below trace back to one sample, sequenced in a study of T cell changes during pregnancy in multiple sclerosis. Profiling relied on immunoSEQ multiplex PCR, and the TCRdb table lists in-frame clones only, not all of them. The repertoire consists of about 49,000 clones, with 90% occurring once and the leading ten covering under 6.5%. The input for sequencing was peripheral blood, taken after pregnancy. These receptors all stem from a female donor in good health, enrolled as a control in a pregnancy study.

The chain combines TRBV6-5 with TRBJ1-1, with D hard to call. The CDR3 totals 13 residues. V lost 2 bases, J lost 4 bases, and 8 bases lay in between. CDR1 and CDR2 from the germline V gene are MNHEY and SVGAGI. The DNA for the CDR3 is TGTGCCAGCAGTTACGAGAGAGTCACTGAAGCTTTCTTT. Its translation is CASSYERVTEAFF.

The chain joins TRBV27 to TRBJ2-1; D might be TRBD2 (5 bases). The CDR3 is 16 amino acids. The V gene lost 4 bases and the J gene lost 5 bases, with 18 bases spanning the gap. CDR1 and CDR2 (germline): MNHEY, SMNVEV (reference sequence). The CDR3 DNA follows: TGTGCCAGCAGTTCCCACTCTGGACTGAAAAACAATGAGCAGTTCTTC. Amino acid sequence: CASSSHSGLKNNEQFF.

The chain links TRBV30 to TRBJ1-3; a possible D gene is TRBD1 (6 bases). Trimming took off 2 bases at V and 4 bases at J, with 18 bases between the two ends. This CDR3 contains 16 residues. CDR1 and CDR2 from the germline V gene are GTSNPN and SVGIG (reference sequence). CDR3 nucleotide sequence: TGTGCCTGGAGTTTTGGACAGTTATCAACCGGAAACACCATATATTTT. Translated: CAWSFGQLSTGNTIYF.

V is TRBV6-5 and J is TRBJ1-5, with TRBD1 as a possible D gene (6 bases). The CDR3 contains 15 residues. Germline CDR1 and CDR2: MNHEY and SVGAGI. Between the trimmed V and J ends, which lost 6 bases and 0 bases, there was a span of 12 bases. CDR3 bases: TGTGCCAGCAGCAAAACAGGGAATAGCAATCAGCCCCAGCATTTT. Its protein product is CASSKTGNSNQPQHF.

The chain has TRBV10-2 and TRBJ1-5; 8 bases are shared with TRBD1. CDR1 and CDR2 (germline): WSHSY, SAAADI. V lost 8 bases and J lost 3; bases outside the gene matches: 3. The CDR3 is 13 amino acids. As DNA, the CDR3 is TGCGCCAGCGGGGGACAGGACAATCAGCCCCAGCATTTT. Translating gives CASGGQDNQPQHF.